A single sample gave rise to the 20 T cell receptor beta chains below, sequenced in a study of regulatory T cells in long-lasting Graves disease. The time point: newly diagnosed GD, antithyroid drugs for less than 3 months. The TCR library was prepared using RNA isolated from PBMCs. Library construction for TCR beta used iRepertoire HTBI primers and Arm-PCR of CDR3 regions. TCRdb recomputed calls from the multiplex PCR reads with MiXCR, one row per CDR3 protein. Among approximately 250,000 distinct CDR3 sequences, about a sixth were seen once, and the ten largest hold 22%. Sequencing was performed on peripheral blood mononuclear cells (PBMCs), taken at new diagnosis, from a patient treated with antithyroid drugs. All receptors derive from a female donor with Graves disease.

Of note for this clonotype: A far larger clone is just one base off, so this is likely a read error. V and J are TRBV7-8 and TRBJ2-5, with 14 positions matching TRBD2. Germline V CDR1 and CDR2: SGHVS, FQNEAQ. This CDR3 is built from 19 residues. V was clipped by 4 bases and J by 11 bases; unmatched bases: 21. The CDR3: CASSSRTSGGPSSYNEQYF. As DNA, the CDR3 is TGTGCCAGCAGCTCGCGGACTAGCGGGGGGCCCAGCTCCTACAATGAGCAGTACTTC.

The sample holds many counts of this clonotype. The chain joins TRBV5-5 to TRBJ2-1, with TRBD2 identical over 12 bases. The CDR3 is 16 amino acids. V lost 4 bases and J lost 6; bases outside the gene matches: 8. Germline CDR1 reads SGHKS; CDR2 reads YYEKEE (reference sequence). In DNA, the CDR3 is TGTGCCAGCAGCCCGACTAGCGGGAGATTTGTCAATGAGCAGTTCTTC. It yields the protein CASSPTSGRFVNEQFF.

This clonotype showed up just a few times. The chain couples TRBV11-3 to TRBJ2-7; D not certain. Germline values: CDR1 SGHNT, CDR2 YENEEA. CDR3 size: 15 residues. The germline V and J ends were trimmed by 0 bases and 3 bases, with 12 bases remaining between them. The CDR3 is CASSLESSSIYEQYF. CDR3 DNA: TGTGCCAGCAGCTTAGAGTCCAGCTCCATCTACGAGCAGTACTTC. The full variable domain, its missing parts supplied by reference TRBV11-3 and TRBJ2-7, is EAGVVQSPRYKIIEKKQPVAFWCNPISGHNTLYWYLQNLGQGPELLIRYENEEAVDDSQLPKDRFSAERLKGVDSTLKIQPAELGDSAVYLCASSLESSSIYEQYFGPGTRLTVT.

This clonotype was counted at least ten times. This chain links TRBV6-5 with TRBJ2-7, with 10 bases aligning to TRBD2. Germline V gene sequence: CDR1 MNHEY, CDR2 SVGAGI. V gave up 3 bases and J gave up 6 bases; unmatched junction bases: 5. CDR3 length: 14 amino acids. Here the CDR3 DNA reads TGTGCCAGCAGTTATGGGCTAGCGGGAGCCGAGCAGTACTTC. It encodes CASSYGLAGAEQYF.

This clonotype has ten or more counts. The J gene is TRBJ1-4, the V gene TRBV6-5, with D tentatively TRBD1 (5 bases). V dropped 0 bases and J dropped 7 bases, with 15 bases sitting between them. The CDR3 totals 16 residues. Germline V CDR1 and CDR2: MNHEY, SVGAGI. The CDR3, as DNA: TGTGCCAGCAGTTACTCGGGCGGGACCATGAGTGAAAAACTGTTTTTT. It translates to CASSYSGGTMSEKLFF.

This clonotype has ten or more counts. CDR3 sequence: CASSRLADSYEQYF. The CDR3 DNA follows: TGTGCCAGCAGCAGACTAGCGGACTCCTACGAGCAGTACTTC. V is TRBV12-3 or TRBV12-4 and J is TRBJ2-7, with 9 nucleotides matching TRBD2. V trimming: 6 bases; J trimming: 0 bases; junction bases outside the gene matches: 3. CDR3 length: 14 amino acids.

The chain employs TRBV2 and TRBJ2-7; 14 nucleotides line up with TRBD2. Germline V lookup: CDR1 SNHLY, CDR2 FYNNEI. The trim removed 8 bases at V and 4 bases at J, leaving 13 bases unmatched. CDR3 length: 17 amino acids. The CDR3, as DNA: TGTGCCAGCCGACGGGAGACTAGCGGGAGGGCCGGGTACGAGCAGTACTTC. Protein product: CASRRETSGRAGYEQYF.

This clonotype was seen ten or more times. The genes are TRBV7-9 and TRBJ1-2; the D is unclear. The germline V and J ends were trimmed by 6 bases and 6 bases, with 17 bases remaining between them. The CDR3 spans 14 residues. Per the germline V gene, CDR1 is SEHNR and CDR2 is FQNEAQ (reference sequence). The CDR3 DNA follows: TGTGCCAGCAGATTCGATACCGGAGGGAATGGCTACACCTTC. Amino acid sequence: CASRFDTGGNGYTF.

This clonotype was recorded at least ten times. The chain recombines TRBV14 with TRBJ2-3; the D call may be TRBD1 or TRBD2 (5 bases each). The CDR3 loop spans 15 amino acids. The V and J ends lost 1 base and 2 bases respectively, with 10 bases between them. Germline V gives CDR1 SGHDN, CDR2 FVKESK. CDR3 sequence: CASSQVPGPTDTQYF. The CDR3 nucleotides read TGTGCCAGCAGCCAAGTACCGGGACCCACAGATACGCAGTATTTT.

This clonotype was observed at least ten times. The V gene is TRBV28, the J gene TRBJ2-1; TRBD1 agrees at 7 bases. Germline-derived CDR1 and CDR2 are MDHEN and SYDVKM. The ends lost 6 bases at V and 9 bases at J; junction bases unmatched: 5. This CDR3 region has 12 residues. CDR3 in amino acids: CASRTGRGEQFF. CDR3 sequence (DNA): TGTGCCAGCAGGACAGGGCGTGGTGAGCAGTTCTTC.

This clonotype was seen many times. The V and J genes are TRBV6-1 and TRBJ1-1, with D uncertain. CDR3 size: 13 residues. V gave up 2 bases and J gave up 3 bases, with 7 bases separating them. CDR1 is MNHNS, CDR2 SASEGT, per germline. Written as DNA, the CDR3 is TGTGCCAGCAGTGAAACGGTCTACACTGAAGCTTTCTTT. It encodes CASSETVYTEAFF.

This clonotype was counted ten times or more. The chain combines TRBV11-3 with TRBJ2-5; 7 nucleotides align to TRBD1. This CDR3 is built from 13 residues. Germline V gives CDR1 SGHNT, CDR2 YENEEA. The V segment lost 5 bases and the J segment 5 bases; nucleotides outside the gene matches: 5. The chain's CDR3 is CASSPGQRETQYF. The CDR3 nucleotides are TGTGCCAGCAGCCCGGGACAGAGGGAGACCCAGTACTTC.

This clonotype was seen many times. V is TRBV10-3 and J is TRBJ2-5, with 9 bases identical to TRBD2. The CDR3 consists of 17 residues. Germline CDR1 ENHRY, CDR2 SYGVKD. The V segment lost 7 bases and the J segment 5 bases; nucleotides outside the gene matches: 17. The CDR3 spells CAITSVAGDPFNETQYF. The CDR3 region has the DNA TGTGCCATCACCTCGGTAGCGGGAGACCCTTTTAACGAGACCCAGTACTTC.

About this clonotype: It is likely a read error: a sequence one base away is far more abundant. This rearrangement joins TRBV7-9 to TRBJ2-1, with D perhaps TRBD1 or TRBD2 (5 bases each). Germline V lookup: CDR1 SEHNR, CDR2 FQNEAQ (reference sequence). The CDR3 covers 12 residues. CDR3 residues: CASSILGDEQLF. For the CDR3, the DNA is TGTGCCAGCAGCATACTAGGGGATGAGCAGCTCTTC.

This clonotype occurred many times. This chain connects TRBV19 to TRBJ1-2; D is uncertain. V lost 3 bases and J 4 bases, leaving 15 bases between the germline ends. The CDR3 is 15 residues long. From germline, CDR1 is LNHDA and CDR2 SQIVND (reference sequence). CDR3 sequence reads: CASSIDNTRIYGYTF. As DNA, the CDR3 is TGTGCCAGTAGTATCGACAACACCCGGATCTATGGCTACACCTTC.

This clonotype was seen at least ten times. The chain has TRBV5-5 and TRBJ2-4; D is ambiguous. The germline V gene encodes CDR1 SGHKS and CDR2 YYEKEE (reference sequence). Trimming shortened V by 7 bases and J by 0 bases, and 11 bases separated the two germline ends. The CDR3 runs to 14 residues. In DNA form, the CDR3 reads TGTGCCAGCCGTTCCCCCTTAGCCAAAAACATTCAGTACTTC. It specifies CASRSPLAKNIQYF.

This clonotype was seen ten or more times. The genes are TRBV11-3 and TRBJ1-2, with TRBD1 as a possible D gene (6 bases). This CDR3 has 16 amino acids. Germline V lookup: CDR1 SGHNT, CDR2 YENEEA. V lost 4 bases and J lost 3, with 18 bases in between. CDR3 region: CASSSSSRTGYYGYTF. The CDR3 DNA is TGTGCCAGCAGCTCGTCATCCCGAACAGGGTACTATGGCTACACCTTC.

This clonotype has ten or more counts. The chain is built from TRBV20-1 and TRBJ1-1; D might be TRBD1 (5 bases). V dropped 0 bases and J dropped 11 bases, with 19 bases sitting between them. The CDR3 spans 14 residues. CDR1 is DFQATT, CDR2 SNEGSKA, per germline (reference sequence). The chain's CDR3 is CSARDPVGAKGAFF. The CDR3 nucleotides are TGCAGTGCTAGAGATCCCGTCGGGGCCAAGGGTGCTTTCTTT.

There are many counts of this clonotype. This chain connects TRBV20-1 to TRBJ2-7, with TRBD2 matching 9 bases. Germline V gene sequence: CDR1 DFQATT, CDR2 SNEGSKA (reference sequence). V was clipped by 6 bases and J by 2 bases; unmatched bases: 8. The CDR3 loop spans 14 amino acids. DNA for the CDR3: TGCAGTGCGAACGTAGCGGGAGACCCCTACGAGCAGTACTTC. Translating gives CSANVAGDPYEQYF.

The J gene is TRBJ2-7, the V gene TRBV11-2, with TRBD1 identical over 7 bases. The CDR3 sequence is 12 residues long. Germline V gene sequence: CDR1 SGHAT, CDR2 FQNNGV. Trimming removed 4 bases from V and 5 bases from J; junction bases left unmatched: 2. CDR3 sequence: CASSYGQDEQYF. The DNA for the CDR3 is TGTGCCAGCAGCTACGGACAGGACGAGCAGTACTTC.